This T cell receptor (beta chain) was identified during a study of blood T cell repertoires in COVID-19. TCRdb's copy holds only in-frame clones and misses some; the assay was immunoSEQ multiplex PCR. The sample consists of under 500,000 clones, 85% to 90% of them appearing once. This receptor was taken from a young woman with acute or convalescent COVID-19. Sequencing used peripheral blood.

CDR3 nucleotide sequence: TGTGCCAGCAGTCGGGTCGCAAGGAACACCATATATTTT. It specifies CASSRVARNTIYF. The gene calls are TRBV2 and TRBJ1-3, with no clear D. V lost 5 bases and J 7 bases, leaving 12 bases between the germline ends. This CDR3 is built from 13 residues. The germline CDR1 and CDR2 sequences are SNHLY and FYNNEI.